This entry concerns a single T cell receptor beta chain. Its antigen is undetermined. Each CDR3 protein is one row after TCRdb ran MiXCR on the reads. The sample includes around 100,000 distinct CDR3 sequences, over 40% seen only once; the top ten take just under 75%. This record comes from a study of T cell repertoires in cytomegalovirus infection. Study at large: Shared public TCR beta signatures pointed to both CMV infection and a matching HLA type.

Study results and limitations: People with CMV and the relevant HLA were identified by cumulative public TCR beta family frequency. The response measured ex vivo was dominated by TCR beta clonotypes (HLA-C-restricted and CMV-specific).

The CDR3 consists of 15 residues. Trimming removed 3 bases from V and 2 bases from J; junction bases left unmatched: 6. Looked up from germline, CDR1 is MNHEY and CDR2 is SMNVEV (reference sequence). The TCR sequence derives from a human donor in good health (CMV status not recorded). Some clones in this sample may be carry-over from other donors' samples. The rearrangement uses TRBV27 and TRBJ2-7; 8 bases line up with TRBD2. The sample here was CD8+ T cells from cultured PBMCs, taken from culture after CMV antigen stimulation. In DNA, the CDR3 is TGTGCCAGCAGTTTTTTAGCGGGGCAAACCTACGAGCAGTACTTC. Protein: CASSFLAGQTYEQYF.